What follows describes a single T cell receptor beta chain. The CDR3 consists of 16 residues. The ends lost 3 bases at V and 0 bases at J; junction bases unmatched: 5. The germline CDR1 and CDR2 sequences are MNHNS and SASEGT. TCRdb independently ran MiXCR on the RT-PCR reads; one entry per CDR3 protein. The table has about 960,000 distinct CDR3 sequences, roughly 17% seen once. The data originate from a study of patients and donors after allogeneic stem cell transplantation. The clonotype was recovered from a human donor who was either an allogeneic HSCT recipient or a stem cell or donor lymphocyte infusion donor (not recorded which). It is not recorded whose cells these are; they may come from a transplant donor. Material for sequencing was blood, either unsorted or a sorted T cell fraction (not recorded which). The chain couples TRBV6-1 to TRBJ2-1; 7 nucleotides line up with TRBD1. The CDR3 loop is CASSDTDRDSYNEQFF. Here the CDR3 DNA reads TGTGCCAGCAGTGACACTGACAGGGACTCCTACAATGAGCAGTTCTTC.